This TCR beta chain was obtained from a study of CD8 T cells in ankylosing spondylitis. Overall study results and limits: Ankylosing spondylitis blood seemed to carry a telltale TCR beta motif made of several highly homologous variants. Clones linked to disease were reported to show significant enrichment in matched ankylosing spondylitis synovial fluid.

The germline V gene has CDR1 DFQATT and CDR2 SNEGSKA (reference sequence). The CDR3 is made up of 18 amino acids. Trimming cost V 0 bases and J 0 bases; bases outside gene matches: 9. TCRdb re-derived calls from the 5' RACE reads in MiXCR, one entry per CDR3 protein. This sample yields fewer than 200,000 distinct CDR3 sequences, of which 8.5% to 10% are seen a single time; more than 13% belongs to the top ten. Details on this clonotype: Antigen: not known.

The receptor's source is a female donor with ankylosing spondylitis or in good health (not recorded which). Source material: blood, either unsorted or a sorted T cell fraction (not recorded which). The chain has TRBV20-1 and TRBJ2-1, with 9 positions matching TRBD2. CDR3 loop: CSAREASGAIHSYNEQFF. CDR3 nucleotide sequence: TGCAGTGCTAGAGAGGCTAGCGGGGCCATTCACTCCTACAATGAGCAGTTCTTC.